The 27 T cell receptor beta chains listed next were all sequenced from one sample in a study of regulatory T cells in long-lasting Graves disease. TCR beta libraries were built with iRepertoire HTBI primers and Arm-PCR of CDR3 regions. MiXCR, run by TCRdb on the multiplex PCR reads, gives a single entry per CDR3 protein. The sample has 700,000 or so distinct CDR3 sequences, about 30% seen once. Time point noted: persistent/refractory GD, antithyroid drugs over 5 years with positive TRAb. PBMC-derived RNA was used for the TCR library. Source: peripheral blood mononuclear cells (PBMCs), taken when the disease was refractory, from a patient treated with antithyroid drugs. The receptor source for this set is a female donor with Graves disease.

This clonotype was seen more than once but under ten times. The chain is built from TRBV6-2 or TRBV6-3 and TRBJ1-5; tentatively, D is TRBD1 (6 bases). Trimming shortened V by 8 bases and J by 5 bases, and 16 bases separated the two germline ends. CDR3 size: 14 residues. Germline V gene sequence: CDR1 MNHEY, CDR2 SVGEGT. CDR3 region: CASSKAGAHQPQHF. DNA for the CDR3: TGTGCCAGCTCAAAGGCGGGGGCTCATCAGCCCCAGCATTTT.

The V gene is TRBV2, the J gene TRBJ2-1; TRBD2 might be the D (5 bases). This CDR3 is 16 amino acids long. Germline values: CDR1 SNHLY, CDR2 FYNNEI. Trimming left V 5 bases short and J 6 bases short, with 20 bases between. CDR3 coding DNA: TGTGCCAGCAGTTTGCGGCTAGCCCCGAGGGTCAATGAGCAGTTCTTC. This gives the protein CASSLRLAPRVNEQFF.

This clonotype has only a few counts. This chain links TRBV20-1 with TRBJ2-5, with TRBD2 matching over 14 bases. V was pared by 5 bases and J by 5 bases, with 7 bases of the junction left unmatched. The germline gives CDR1 DFQATT, CDR2 SNEGSKA (reference sequence). This CDR3 spans 15 amino acids. CDR3 coding DNA: TGCAGTGCTGCCCCGACTAGCGGGAGGGCCGAGACCCAGTACTTC. This sequence encodes CSAAPTSGRAETQYF.

The chain is built from TRBV20-1 and TRBJ2-2, with 10 bases lining up with TRBD2. The CDR3 is 15 amino acids. J was trimmed by 1 base and V by 4 bases; bases with no gene match: 3. Germline CDR1 DFQATT, CDR2 SNEGSKA (reference sequence). The chain's CDR3 is CSAIRTSGNTGELFF. CDR3 nucleotides: TGCAGTGCTATCAGGACTAGCGGGAACACCGGGGAGCTGTTTTTT.

The chain employs TRBV29-1 and TRBJ1-2; D unresolved. The V end was cut by 7 bases, the J end by 0 bases, with 15 bases between. The CDR3 is made up of 14 amino acids. Germline CDR1 and CDR2: SQVTM and ANQGSEA. CDR3 protein: CSASGNRANYGYTF. The CDR3 region has the DNA TGCAGCGCAAGCGGGAATCGCGCTAACTATGGCTACACCTTC.

This chain uses TRBV28 with TRBJ1-1, with a possible D match to TRBD1 (6 bases). In germline, CDR1 is MDHEN, CDR2 SYDVKM. Trimming shortened V by 6 bases and J by 5 bases, and 13 bases separated the two germline ends. The CDR3 has 13 residues. Here the CDR3 DNA reads TGTGCCAGCAGAGGTCAAACAGGGACTGAAGCTTTCTTT. Protein: CASRGQTGTEAFF.

The J gene is TRBJ1-1, the V gene TRBV5-1; tentatively, D is TRBD1 (5 bases). The V gene lost 4 bases and the J gene lost 2 bases, with 9 bases spanning the gap. The germline V gene has CDR1 SGHRS and CDR2 YFSETQ. The CDR3 consists of 13 residues. DNA for the CDR3: TGCGCCAGCAGCAAGGACACCAACACTGAAGCTTTCTTT. Translating it yields CASSKDTNTEAFF.

The chain recombines TRBV5-1 with TRBJ2-7, with D unresolved. This CDR3 has 16 residues. Germline CDR1 SGHRS, CDR2 YFSETQ. V was clipped by 1 base and J by 0 bases, with 14 bases between them. The CDR3: CASSLSWQDASYEQYF. The CDR3 nucleotides read TGCGCCAGCAGCTTGTCTTGGCAGGATGCCTCCTACGAGCAGTACTTC.

A word on this clonotype: An end of the junction does not agree with germline; a read error may underlie this. Here the CDR3 DNA reads TGTGCCATCAGTGAGTCGAACCACGAGACCCAGTACTTC. This codes for CAISESNHETQYF. The rearrangement joins TRBV10-3 to TRBJ2-5; D uncertain. From germline, CDR1 is ENHRY and CDR2 SYGVKD. CDR3 length: 13 amino acids.

This clonotype came up a few times. The chain uses TRBV5-1 and TRBJ1-4; 9 bases match TRBD1. Germline V gene lookup returns CDR1 SGHRS and CDR2 YFSETQ. This CDR3 has 14 residues. Losses at the gene ends were 5 bases for V and 7 bases for J; bases not matched to a gene: 6. CDR3: CASRQQGAGEKLFF. CDR3 sequence (DNA): TGCGCCAGCAGACAACAGGGGGCAGGTGAAAAACTGTTTTTT.

This clonotype was observed a handful of times. The chain uses TRBV12-3 or TRBV12-4 and TRBJ1-5; perhaps TRBD1 as D (6 bases). V was trimmed by 3 bases and J by 7 bases, leaving 16 bases between them. The length of the CDR3 is 15 residues. The CDR3 bases are TGTGCCAGCAGTTTTGGCGCAGGGGATGGCCAGCCCCAGCATTTT. Its protein product is CASSFGAGDGQPQHF.

CDR3 residues: CASSPRGDSEAFF. The CDR3 region has the DNA TGTGCCAGCAGCCCCAGGGGGGACTCTGAAGCTTTCTTT. The V call is TRBV7-3, the J call TRBJ1-1, with 7 bases lining up with TRBD1. The V gene's germline CDR1 is SGHTA and CDR2 FQGTGA. The V gene end was trimmed by 5 bases and the J gene end by 6 bases; junction bases not matched to a gene: 6. The CDR3 consists of 13 residues.

The chain is built from TRBV7-6 and TRBJ1-1, with D hard to call. The CDR3 has 16 residues. V lost 1 base, J lost 2 bases, and 14 bases lay in between. CDR1 and CDR2 from the germline V gene are SGHVS and FNYEAQ. CDR3: CASSLVLPGFNTEAFF. CDR3 sequence (DNA): TGTGCCAGCAGCTTAGTTCTTCCCGGATTCAACACTGAAGCTTTCTTT.

The chain links TRBV29-1 to TRBJ2-5; the D is unclear. Germline lookup yields CDR1 SQVTM and CDR2 ANQGSEA. The CDR3 runs to 12 residues. V was cut by 7 bases and J by 4 bases, with 13 bases left in between. The CDR3 DNA follows: TGCAGCGCCGCCCCAGTTAGAGAGACCCAGTACTTC. Translated, it gives CSAAPVRETQYF.

The table lists this clonotype with a few counts. The chain carries TRBV12-3 or TRBV12-4 and TRBJ1-5; a weak D match, TRBD1 (6 bases). The CDR3 totals 15 residues. With 6 bases removed from V and 7 bases from J, the gap between germline ends came to 19 bases. CDR3 in amino acids: CASSFQSGGRQPQHF. In DNA form, the CDR3 reads TGTGCCAGCAGCTTTCAAAGCGGGGGCCGCCAGCCCCAGCATTTT.

The sample holds a few counts of this clonotype. J is TRBJ2-7 and V is TRBV12-3 or TRBV12-4; 12 bases match TRBD2. This CDR3 spans 17 amino acids. The ends lost 3 bases at V and 4 bases at J; junction bases unmatched: 10. The CDR3 reads CASSFFTSGRKVYEQYF. The CDR3 DNA follows: TGTGCCAGCAGTTTTTTTACTAGCGGGAGGAAAGTGTACGAGCAGTACTTC.

The rearrangement joins TRBV4-2 to TRBJ2-7; TRBD1 might be the D (5 bases). The CDR3 contains 15 residues. Trimming removed 1 base from V and 5 bases from J, with 15 bases in between. The germline V gene encodes CDR1 LGHNA and CDR2 YNFKEQ. The CDR3 bases are TGTGCCAGCAGCCAAGGGGCAGGGAATGTACACGAGCAGTACTTC. As protein: CASSQGAGNVHEQYF.

This clonotype was seen many times. The CDR3 reads CASSFPRQDEAFF. CDR3 DNA: TGCGCCAGCAGCTTTCCTAGACAGGATGAAGCTTTCTTT. The chain combines TRBV5-1 with TRBJ1-1; D is possibly TRBD1 (6 bases). The ends were cut back, 2 bases at V and 7 bases at J, with 12 bases in the middle. Germline CDR1 reads SGHRS; CDR2 reads YFSETQ. The CDR3 spans 13 residues.

In the case of this clonotype: One end of the junction varies from germline; a read error may be responsible. The V call is TRBV5-1, the J call TRBJ2-2, with 8 positions matching TRBD1. Germline loops: CDR1 SGHRS, CDR2 YFSETQ. This CDR3 region has 14 residues. The CDR3 DNA reads as TGTGCCAGCAGCTCCTCAGGGGGCGGCGGGGAGCTGTTTTTT. It yields the protein CASSSSGGGGELFF.

This clonotype was seen repeatedly, ten times or more. The chain recombines TRBV20-1 with TRBJ2-5, with TRBD2 matching over 11 bases. Germline V gene data show CDR1 as DFQATT and CDR2 as SNEGSKA (reference sequence). V lost 5 bases, J lost 0 bases, and 2 bases stayed unmatched. The CDR3 totals 14 residues. The CDR3 DNA reads TGCAGTGCTGTAGCGGGAGGGAACCAAGAGACCCAGTACTTC. Its translation: CSAVAGGNQETQYF.

This clonotype showed up just a few times. The V call is TRBV20-1, the J call TRBJ1-4; 7 nucleotides align to TRBD1. Germline CDR1 is DFQATT and CDR2 is SNEGSKA (reference sequence). The CDR3 consists of 18 residues. V was pared by 3 bases and J by 3 bases, with 16 bases of the junction left unmatched. CDR3 region: CSASRVLSGGLANEKLFF. The DNA for the CDR3 is TGCAGTGCTAGTCGGGTCTTGTCAGGGGGATTGGCTAATGAAAAACTGTTTTTT.

The rearrangement links TRBV6-5 to TRBJ2-7; either TRBD1 or TRBD2 may fit D (5 bases each). CDR1 MNHEY and CDR2 SVGAGI come from the germline V gene. The CDR3 sequence is 15 residues long. V was shortened by 2 bases and J by 3 bases, with 14 bases between the two germline ends. The CDR3 nucleotides read TGTGCCAGCAGTTACGGGGGTCTCGAGATCTACGAGCAGTACTTC. Protein product: CASSYGGLEIYEQYF.

This clonotype appeared a single time. The chain couples TRBV25-1 to TRBJ1-5; 10 bases agree with TRBD1. After removal of 1 base from V and 7 bases from J, the junction contained 7 bases not matched to a gene. Germline V gene data show CDR1 as MGHDK and CDR2 as SYGVNS. The CDR3 totals 16 residues. CDR3 DNA sequence: TGTGCCAGCAGTGAATTCGGGGGGACAGGGGAGCAGCCCCAGCATTTT. This encodes CASSEFGGTGEQPQHF.

This clonotype came up a few times. The CDR3 nucleotides are TGTGCCAGCAGTCCCGACAGGGACCAAGAGACCCAGTACTTC. Its translation is CASSPDRDQETQYF. The chain links TRBV6-4 to TRBJ2-5; TRBD1 matches at 7 bases. The germline V gene has CDR1 MRHNA and CDR2 SNTAGT. Losses at the gene ends were 5 bases for V and 0 bases for J; bases not matched to a gene: 3. The CDR3 has 14 amino acids.

As concerns this clonotype: The missing conserved phenylalanine or tryptophan at the end of this CDR3 makes a read error likely. DNA of the CDR3: TGTGCCAGCAGTGAATCGGGGGCTGGTGGAAACACCATATATTCT. Its translation: CASSESGAGGNTIYS. This chain connects TRBV25-1 to TRBJ1-3, with D possibly being TRBD1 (6 bases). Trimming took 1 base from V and 3 from J, leaving 10 bases between them. CDR1 is MGHDK, CDR2 SYGVNS, per germline. This CDR3 spans 15 amino acids.

This clonotype appeared a few times. CDR3 in DNA: TGTGCCAGCAGCTTAACTAGGACCGGGGAGCTGTTTTTT. This encodes CASSLTRTGELFF. V and J are TRBV12-3 or TRBV12-4 and TRBJ2-2; possible D gene TRBD2, 5 bases. Trimming removed 6 bases from V and 5 bases from J, with 10 bases in between. There are 13 residues in the CDR3.

In the case of this clonotype: This is likely an artifact of a read error, given a far larger clone one base away. The CDR3 spells CASSYKGESNEKLFF. The CDR3 DNA sequence: TGTGCCAGCAGTTACAAGGGGGAGTCTAATGAAAAACTGTTTTTT. V usage is TRBV6-9 and J usage is TRBJ1-4; D possibly corresponds to TRBD1 (6 bases). V gave up 3 bases and J gave up 3 bases, with 11 bases separating them. The CDR3 extends over 15 amino acids. Germline V gene data show CDR1 as MNHGY and CDR2 as SVAAGI.